Presented here are 31 T cell receptor beta chains from one specimen sequenced in a study of identical twins. MiXCR, run by TCRdb on the 5' RACE reads, gives a single entry per CDR3 protein. The repertoire holds roughly 1.6 million distinct CDR3 sequences, with about 31% as singletons. Sequenced: cord blood. The source is a newborn girl in good health.

This chain connects TRBV10-2 to TRBJ2-2; D may be TRBD2 (5 bases). The ends were cut back, 0 bases at V and 1 base at J, with 9 bases in the middle. CDR3 size: 16 residues. The germline gives CDR1 WSHSY, CDR2 SAAADI. CDR3 DNA sequence: TGCGCCAGCAGTGAGTCGGGTGGACTGAACACCGGGGAGCTGTTTTTT. This encodes CASSESGGLNTGELFF.

J is TRBJ2-5 and V is TRBV24-1; unclear D gene. Germline V gene data show CDR1 as KGHDR and CDR2 as SFDVKD. V was cut by 4 bases and J by 2 bases, with 7 bases left in between. This CDR3 spans 13 amino acids. CDR3 protein: CATSEVGQETQYF. CDR3 nucleotide sequence: TGTGCCACCAGTGAAGTCGGACAAGAGACCCAGTACTTC.

The chain joins TRBV4-2 to TRBJ1-4, with 10 bases aligning to TRBD1. CDR1 and CDR2 (germline): LGHNA, YNFKEQ. V shed 4 bases, J shed 6 bases, and the junction held 8 bases outside the gene matches. This CDR3 has 16 amino acids. Here the CDR3 reads CASSPTGGEEDEKLFF. CDR3 sequence (DNA): TGTGCCAGCAGCCCGACAGGGGGCGAGGAGGATGAAAAACTGTTTTTT.

The rearrangement joins TRBV12-3 or TRBV12-4 to TRBJ2-3, with a weak D call TRBD1 (6 bases). The CDR3 spans 16 residues. V gave up 3 bases and J gave up 2 bases, with 15 bases separating them. CDR3 DNA sequence: TGTGCCAGCAGTTTCGGCAGGGGCATGTCCACAGATACGCAGTATTTT. The encoded protein is CASSFGRGMSTDTQYF.

This clonotype was picked up a small number of times. V gene TRBV6-6 combines with J gene TRBJ2-5, with TRBD2 identical over 7 bases. This CDR3 has 17 amino acids. J was trimmed by 0 bases and V by 0 bases; bases with no gene match: 7. CDR1 MNHNY and CDR2 SVGAGI come from the germline V gene (reference sequence). This CDR3 is CASSYSREAGHQETQYF. CDR3 nucleotides: TGTGCCAGCAGTTACTCCCGGGAAGCGGGGCACCAAGAGACCCAGTACTTC.

This rearrangement joins TRBV3-1 to TRBJ2-1; 10 bases line up with TRBD2. This CDR3 spans 21 amino acids. V shed 4 bases and J 3 bases; nucleotides not matched to a gene: 21. The germline gives CDR1 LGHDT, CDR2 YNNKEL (reference sequence). CDR3 protein: CASSPPPRLASGSLSYNEQFF. The CDR3, as DNA: TGTGCCAGCAGCCCTCCCCCACGGTTGGCTAGCGGGAGTTTAAGCTACAATGAGCAGTTCTTC.

The chain combines TRBV20-1 with TRBJ2-3; D might be TRBD2 (6 bases). CDR1 DFQATT and CDR2 SNEGSKA come from the germline V gene (reference sequence). The CDR3 sequence is 13 residues long. V lost 6 bases and J lost 1, with 11 bases in between. The CDR3 nucleotides read TGCAGTGCAACGGGACTCCGCACAGATACGCAGTATTTT. Its translation is CSATGLRTDTQYF.

The gene calls are TRBV24-1 and TRBJ2-7; 7 positions agree with TRBD1. Germline V gene data show CDR1 as KGHDR and CDR2 as SFDVKD. Trimming removed 3 bases from V and 1 base from J; junction bases left unmatched: 5. CDR3 length: 15 amino acids. In DNA form, the CDR3 reads TGTGCCACCAGTGATCCCGGACAGGTATCCTACGAGCAGTACTTC. Its protein product is CATSDPGQVSYEQYF.

The gene calls are TRBV20-1 and TRBJ2-7, with D possibly matching TRBD1 (6 bases). The V and J ends lost 5 bases and 3 bases respectively, with 17 bases between them. Germline loops: CDR1 DFQATT, CDR2 SNEGSKA (reference sequence). CDR3 length equals 14 residues. The CDR3 here is CSADRTEEVYEQYF. The CDR3 DNA is TGCAGTGCTGATCGGACAGAGGAGGTCTACGAGCAGTACTTC.

The chain has TRBV7-2 and TRBJ1-4, with 10 nucleotides matching TRBD1. This CDR3 region has 15 residues. Trimming cost V 5 bases and J 8 bases; bases outside gene matches: 8. The germline V gene encodes CDR1 SGHTA and CDR2 FQGNSA. In DNA form, the CDR3 reads TGTGCCAGCAGCCCCGACAGGGGGCGGGAAGAAAAACTGTTTTTT. This codes for CASSPDRGREEKLFF. Looking up the rest from reference TRBV7-2 and TRBJ1-4 gives the full variable domain: GAGVSQSPSNKVTEKGKDVELRCDPISGHTALYWYRQSLGQGLEFLIYFQGNSAPDKSGLPSDRFSAERTGGSVSTLTIQRTQQEDSAVYLCASSPDRGREEKLFFGSGTQLSVL.

In the case of this clonotype: A much larger clone sits a single nucleotide away, making a read error possible. The rearrangement joins TRBV14 to TRBJ1-2; TRBD1 might be the D (6 bases). The CDR3 runs to 15 residues. The V gene's germline CDR1 is SGHDN and CDR2 FVKESK. CDR3 in DNA: TGTGCCAGCGGCCAAGGCTCTGACAGGAACTATGGCTACACCTTC. Translated, it gives CASGQGSDRNYGYTF.

This clonotype was seen a single time. Here the CDR3 reads CASSSRQAYSNQPQHF. CDR3 DNA: TGTGCCAGCAGTTCTAGACAGGCCTATAGCAATCAGCCCCAGCATTTT. The chain is built from TRBV28 and TRBJ1-5; weak D call: TRBD1 (6 bases). The CDR3 totals 16 residues. With 4 bases removed from V and 0 bases from J, the gap between germline ends came to 13 bases. Germline values: CDR1 MDHEN, CDR2 SYDVKM.

The gene calls are TRBV6-6 and TRBJ1-1; no clear D gene. Per germline, CDR1 MNHNY and CDR2 SVGAGI (reference sequence). The CDR3 has 14 residues. V shed 2 bases and J shed 3 bases, with 10 bases lying between them. The CDR3 DNA follows: TGTGCCAGCAGTTACAAGGCTGAGGACACTGAAGCTTTCTTT. Amino acids: CASSYKAEDTEAFF.

CDR3 region: CSVEDYPEQYF. CDR3 in DNA: TGCAGCGTTGAAGATTACCCCGAGCAGTACTTC. The chain carries TRBV29-1 and TRBJ2-7; D ambiguous. V dropped 0 bases and J dropped 6 bases, with 6 bases sitting between them. Germline CDR1 reads SQVTM; CDR2 reads ANQGSEA. This CDR3 region has 11 residues.

Only a few counts were recorded for this clonotype. The chain employs TRBV20-1 and TRBJ1-2; D unclear. With 6 bases removed from V and 6 bases from J, the gap between germline ends came to 17 bases. This CDR3 is built from 13 residues. CDR1 is DFQATT and CDR2 is SNEGSKA in the germline V gene (reference sequence). CDR3 sequence (DNA): TGCAGTGCCAGAACTACATGGGTAAATGGCTACACCTTC. Its translation: CSARTTWVNGYTF.

V and J are TRBV12-3 or TRBV12-4 and TRBJ2-1, with D possibly being TRBD2 (6 bases). The CDR3 sequence is 12 residues long. V was shortened by 4 bases and J by 10 bases, with 11 bases between the two germline ends. This chain's CDR3 is CASSSQSGEQFF. The CDR3 DNA is TGTGCCAGCAGTTCCCAGAGCGGGGAGCAGTTCTTC.

The chain couples TRBV29-1 to TRBJ2-3; TRBD1 matches 9 bases. The ends lost 3 bases at V and 2 bases at J; junction bases unmatched: 6. CDR1 SQVTM and CDR2 ANQGSEA come from the germline V gene. There are 15 residues in the CDR3. CDR3 coding DNA: TGCAGCGTTGATGCGGGGACAGGGCTCACAGATACGCAGTATTTT. As protein: CSVDAGTGLTDTQYF.

This chain joins TRBV3-1 and TRBJ2-5, with D unclear. Germline V lookup: CDR1 LGHDT, CDR2 YNNKEL (reference sequence). The V and J ends lost 0 bases and 4 bases respectively, with 12 bases between them. This CDR3 has 15 amino acids. CDR3 loop: CASSQEFGYLETQYF. In DNA form, the CDR3 reads TGTGCCAGCAGCCAAGAGTTCGGTTATTTAGAGACCCAGTACTTC.

The chain carries TRBV5-1 and TRBJ2-5; 10 bases are shared with TRBD2. The J call is in doubt because the DNA end fits TRBJ2-7 better. This CDR3 is built from 14 residues. Germline lookup yields CDR1 SGHRS and CDR2 YFSETQ. The CDR3 sequence is CASGHGLADCEQYF. The CDR3 DNA is TGCGCCAGCGGCCATGGACTAGCGGACTGCGAGCAGTACTTC.

This clonotype was recorded many times. The V and J genes are TRBV2 and TRBJ2-1; D remains unclear. V lost 9 bases to trimming and J lost 6 bases, with 15 bases between them. Looked up from germline, CDR1 is SNHLY and CDR2 is FYNNEI. CDR3 length equals 13 residues. CDR3 in amino acids: CARTAVVPNEQFF. Here the CDR3 DNA reads TGTGCCAGGACTGCCGTCGTTCCCAATGAGCAGTTCTTC.

The V and J genes are TRBV5-1 and TRBJ2-3; possibly TRBD1 or TRBD2 for D (5 bases each). V shed 3 bases and J shed 5 bases, with 16 bases lying between them. This CDR3 comprises 15 residues. Germline values: CDR1 SGHRS, CDR2 YFSETQ. This chain's CDR3 is CASSSMGVGGDTQYF. In nucleotides, the CDR3 is TGCGCCAGCAGCTCAATGGGGGTAGGTGGAGATACGCAGTATTTT.

In the case of this clonotype: Relative to the germline gene, one junction end is altered; a read error may explain this. The chain is built from TRBV27 and TRBJ2-7, with 7 positions matching TRBD1. This CDR3 comprises 15 residues. In germline, CDR1 is MNHEY, CDR2 SMNVEV (reference sequence). CDR3 protein: CAGSLRGQSSYEQYF. The CDR3 nucleotides are TGTGCCGGCAGCCTGAGGGGGCAATCCTCCTACGAGCAGTACTTC.

This clonotype was counted between two and nine times. The V gene is TRBV9, the J gene TRBJ2-3, with D perhaps matching TRBD1 (5 bases). The CDR3 is 16 amino acids. Germline lookup yields CDR1 SGDLS and CDR2 YYNGEE. V dropped 0 bases and J dropped 0 bases, with 11 bases sitting between them. CDR3 nucleotides: TGTGCCAGCAGCGTAGGTCCCACAGGTAGCACAGATACGCAGTATTTT. Its translation is CASSVGPTGSTDTQYF.

Worth noting for this clonotype: Germline is not matched at one junction end, which may reflect a read error. The V gene is TRBV28, the J gene TRBJ2-7; D may be TRBD2 (5 bases). The CDR3 is 14 amino acids. Germline loops: CDR1 MDHEN, CDR2 SYDVKM. CDR3 nucleotide sequence: TGTGCCAGCAGTCTTGCCCCCTCGGGGTACGGGCAGTACTTC. Amino acids: CASSLAPSGYGQYF.

This clonotype appeared many times. V gene TRBV4-2 combines with J gene TRBJ2-3; D is unresolved. V dropped 0 bases and J dropped 0 bases, with 10 bases sitting between them. The CDR3 totals 16 residues. The germline V gene encodes CDR1 LGHNA and CDR2 YNFKEQ. CDR3 sequence: CASSQDWSASTDTQYF. CDR3 in DNA: TGTGCCAGCAGCCAAGATTGGTCGGCTAGCACAGATACGCAGTATTTT.

This clonotype appeared a few times. The chain has TRBV5-1 and TRBJ2-3, with 13 positions matching TRBD2. CDR1 is SGHRS, CDR2 YFSETQ, per germline. This CDR3 comprises 18 residues. J lost 0 bases, V lost 3 bases, and 7 bases had no gene match. For the CDR3, the DNA is TGCGCCAGCAGCTCCCGACTAGCGGGAGGCCTAAGCACAGATACGCAGTATTTT. It codes for CASSSRLAGGLSTDTQYF.

This clonotype was seen many times. V gene TRBV9 combines with J gene TRBJ2-1; TRBD2 matches 9 bases. The CDR3 has 16 amino acids. V was clipped by 0 bases and J by 2 bases; unmatched bases: 3. Per germline, CDR1 SGDLS and CDR2 YYNGEE. CDR3 coding DNA: TGTGCCAGCAGCGTAGCAAGCGGGAGGACCTACAATGAGCAGTTCTTC. This sequence encodes CASSVASGRTYNEQFF.

The gene calls are TRBV4-1 and TRBJ2-1; tentatively, D is TRBD1 (6 bases). The CDR3 totals 13 residues. Germline values: CDR1 MGHRA, CDR2 YSYEKL. Between the trimmed V and J ends, which lost 4 bases and 10 bases, there was a span of 14 bases. CDR3: CASSPRDIGEQFF. The CDR3 DNA reads as TGCGCCAGCAGCCCCCGGGACATTGGGGAGCAGTTCTTC.

The rearrangement links TRBV2 to TRBJ2-3; D is uncertain. This CDR3 contains 15 residues. With 7 bases removed from V and 2 bases from J, the gap between germline ends came to 16 bases. Germline V lookup: CDR1 SNHLY, CDR2 FYNNEI. CDR3 coding DNA: TGTGCCAGCATCCGAGTACCGGACGACACAGATACGCAGTATTTT. Amino acids: CASIRVPDDTDTQYF.

V and J are TRBV28 and TRBJ2-1, with TRBD2 matching 10 bases. The CDR3 spans 16 residues. Germline CDR1 MDHEN, CDR2 SYDVKM. With V trimmed by 5 bases and J by 3 bases, 7 bases remained unmatched. CDR3 DNA sequence: TGTGCCAGCAGTGAACCTAGCGGGAGAAACTACAATGAGCAGTTCTTC. It codes for CASSEPSGRNYNEQFF.

This clonotype was seen more than once but under ten times. V is TRBV11-1 and J is TRBJ2-1, with 12 bases fitting TRBD2. Trimming at V came to 5 bases and at J to 8 bases, leaving 7 bases not matched to a gene. Per the germline V gene, CDR1 is SGHAT and CDR2 is FQDESV (reference sequence). The CDR3 contains 15 residues. This CDR3 is CASSARLAGEDEQFF. CDR3 sequence (DNA): TGTGCCAGCAGCGCCAGACTAGCGGGGGAGGATGAGCAGTTCTTC.